This T cell receptor beta chain is drawn from a study of PD-1 blockade in classical Hodgkin lymphoma. Study observations and caveats: Newly diagnosed and completely responding patients shared comparable baseline diversity. When set against healthy donors, newly diagnosed patients were reported to show lower baseline TCR diversity. CD4+ TCR diversity, unlike CD8+, rose significantly by C4D1.

Profiling relied on immunoSEQ multiplex PCR, and the TCRdb table lists in-frame clones only, not all of them. The profile shows some 2,400 clones, around 85% of them singletons. Deletions cut 0 bases from V and 5 bases from J, with 6 bases between. The CDR3 runs 12 residues. Per germline, CDR1 SGHKS and CDR2 YYEKEE (reference sequence). All patients relapsed after autologous stem cell transplantation, and brentuximab vedotin exposure varied. Negative magnetic selection isolated CD4+ T cells from thawed PBMCs. Best overall response was complete response, partial response or progressive disease in these relapsed/refractory classical Hodgkin lymphoma patients. Remarks on this clone: Its antigen remains unknown.

The rearrangement uses TRBV5-5 and TRBJ2-7; D remains unclear. This sample comprised CD4+ T cells from blood, obtained at baseline. The TCR was taken from a human donor with classical Hodgkin lymphoma. CDR3 nucleotides: TGTGCCAGCAGCTTGGGTGTCCACGAGCAGTACTTC. It encodes CASSLGVHEQYF.